The rows below give T cell receptor beta chains drawn from one sample of a study of T cell repertoires in cytomegalovirus infection. Antigens for these TCRs are unknown. TCRdb processed the reads anew with MiXCR; each CDR3 protein has one entry. The data show roughly 860,000 distinct CDR3 sequences, approximately 32% seen once. The sample consisted of cultured CD8+ T cells from PBMCs, taken from culture after CMV antigen stimulation. The receptors here all came from a human donor in good health (CMV status not recorded). Some clones in this sample may be carry-over from other donors' samples. The CDR3 runs from the conserved cysteine through the conserved F or W. Fields, in order: V gene, CDR3 protein.

TRBV7-7,CASSLGQGKGVYEAFF
TRBV28,CASSPNQGGNQPQHF
TRBV7-8,CASSSKRQGALAGELFF
TRBV7-9,CASSWDRGPSYEQYF
TRBV4-1,CASSHASGAKSGYTF
TRBV5-5,CASSLDLGSDTEAFF
TRBV12-3/TRBV12-4,CASSPLGPGAPLHF
TRBV20-1,CSARSGFSNQPQHF
TRBV19,CGVRNTGELFF
TRBV7-8,CASSLSVNYGYTF
TRBV27,CASSLSTGPLSDQPQHF
TRBV10-3,CAISVVKSMNTEAFF
TRBV7-6,CASRSSGTRDTGANVLTF
TRBV7-6,CASSPAELSGANVLTF
TRBV12-5,CASGYGLDQPQHF
TRBV12-3/TRBV12-4,CASTLNRFSYGYTF
TRBV7-2,CASSRDRDIPNNEQFF
TRBV19,CASSIGDSYEQYF
TRBV7-6,CASSRGQGALQETQYF
TRBV4-1,CASSHADRVGGYTF
TRBV28,CASSWEGNIYGYTF
TRBV7-6,CASSPDYFYEQYF
TRBV6-1,CASSESRAPGEQYF
TRBV12-3/TRBV12-4,CASSLGGSQQPQHF
TRBV27,CASNFLAGTVDEQFF
TRBV7-4,CASSLAGLGGPQHF
TRBV6-5,CASSYISGPDSSYEQYF
TRBV6-2/TRBV6-3,CASIRAVSNTEAFF
TRBV15,CATGSPLHF
TRBV7-9,CASSFVTEADTQYF
TRBV7-9,CASSPASGGLNQPQHF
TRBV12-5,CASGFSMQGARPDTQYF
TRBV15,CATSLRRQGAFF
TRBV6-1,CASSVEDNGAHEQFF
TRBV19,CASSIAGSWVNEQFF
TRBV27,CASIGGPEQFF
TRBV29-1,CSVLTDLYQETQYF